This entry lists 2 T cell receptor beta chains sequenced from one sample in a study of PD-1 blockade in mismatch repair-deficient tumors (dated by TCRdb to about 2017). Receptors were amplified or captured by the immunoSEQ multiplex PCR assay. TCRdb took this table from immuneACCESS and kept in-frame rearrangements with V and J called. Such tables lack part of the clones; where checked against another copy, unresolved V genes explain under half of the gap, and the rest is unexplained. The sample table shows around 40,000 clones, and around 83% are seen once. Of the sample, under 4% is held by the ten largest clones. Sequenced here: peripheral blood, sampled 76 weeks after starting pembrolizumab. These receptors were collected from an adult with mismatch repair-deficient cancer.

For this clone: One end of the junction does not line up with germline, which may come from a read error. The chain uses TRBV7-7 and TRBJ2-2, with no clear D. This CDR3 is 15 amino acids long. Germline-derived CDR1 and CDR2 are SSHAT and FNYEAQ (reference sequence). The CDR3 region is CASSLGNANTGELFF. In DNA form, the CDR3 reads TGTGCTAGCAGCTTAGGAAACGCGAACACCGGGGAGCTGTTTTTT.

The chain couples TRBV9 to TRBJ1-1; 9 positions agree with TRBD1. The germline V gene has CDR1 SGDLS and CDR2 YYNGEE. V gave up 4 bases and J gave up 2 bases; unmatched junction bases: 6. The CDR3 runs to 15 residues. The CDR3 DNA follows: TGTGCCAGCAGCCCTCCGGGACAGGGCAACACTGAAGCTTTCTTT. This translates into CASSPPGQGNTEAFF.